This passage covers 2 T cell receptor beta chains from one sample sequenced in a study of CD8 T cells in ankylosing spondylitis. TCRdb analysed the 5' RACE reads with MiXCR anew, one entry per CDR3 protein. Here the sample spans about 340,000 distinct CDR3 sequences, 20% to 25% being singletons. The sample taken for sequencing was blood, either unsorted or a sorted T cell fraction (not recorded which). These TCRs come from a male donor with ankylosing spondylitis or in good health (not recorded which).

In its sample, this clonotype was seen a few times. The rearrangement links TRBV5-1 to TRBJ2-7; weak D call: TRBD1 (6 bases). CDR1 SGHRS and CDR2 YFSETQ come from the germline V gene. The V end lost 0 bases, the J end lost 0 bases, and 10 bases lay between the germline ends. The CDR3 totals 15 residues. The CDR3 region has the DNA TGCGCCAGCAGCTTGGCCGGGACACGCTCCTACGAGCAGTACTTC. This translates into CASSLAGTRSYEQYF.

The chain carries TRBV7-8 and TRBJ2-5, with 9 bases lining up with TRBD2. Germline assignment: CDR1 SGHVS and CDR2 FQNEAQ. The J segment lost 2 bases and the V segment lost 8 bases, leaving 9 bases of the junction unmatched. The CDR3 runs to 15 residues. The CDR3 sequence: CASGSPGLAQETQYF. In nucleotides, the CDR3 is TGTGCCAGCGGATCTCCGGGACTAGCTCAAGAGACCCAGTACTTC.